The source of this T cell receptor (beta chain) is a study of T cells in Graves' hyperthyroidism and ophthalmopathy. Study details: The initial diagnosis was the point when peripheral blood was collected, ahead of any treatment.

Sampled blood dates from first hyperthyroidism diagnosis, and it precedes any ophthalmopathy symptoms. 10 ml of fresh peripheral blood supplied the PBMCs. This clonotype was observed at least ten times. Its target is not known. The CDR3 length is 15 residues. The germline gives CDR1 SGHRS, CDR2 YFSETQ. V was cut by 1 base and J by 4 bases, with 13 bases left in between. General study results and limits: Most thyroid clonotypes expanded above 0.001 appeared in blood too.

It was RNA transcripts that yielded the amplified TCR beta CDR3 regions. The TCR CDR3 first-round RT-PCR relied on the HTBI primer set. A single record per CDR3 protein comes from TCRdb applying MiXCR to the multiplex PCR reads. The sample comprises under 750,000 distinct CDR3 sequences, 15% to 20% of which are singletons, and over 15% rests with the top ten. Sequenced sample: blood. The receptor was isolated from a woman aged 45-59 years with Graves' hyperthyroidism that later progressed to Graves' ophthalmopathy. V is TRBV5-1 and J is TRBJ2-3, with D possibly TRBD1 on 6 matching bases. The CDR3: CASSLSQGKADTQYF. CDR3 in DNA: TGCGCCAGCAGCTTGAGCCAGGGGAAGGCAGATACGCAGTATTTT.